Below, 18 T cell receptor beta chains from the same sample are listed, as sequenced in a study of T cells in Graves' hyperthyroidism and ophthalmopathy. Researchers took RNA transcripts and amplified the TCR beta CDR3 regions from them. First-round RT-PCR of the TCR CDR3 relied on the HTBI primer set. TCRdb fed the multiplex PCR reads into MiXCR, producing one record per CDR3 protein. The data contain about 570,000 distinct CDR3 sequences, around 42% of them singletons. The sequencing input was peripheral blood or thyroid tissue (not recorded which). These receptor sequences come from an adult woman with Graves' disease, either hyperthyroidism or ophthalmopathy (not recorded which).

This clonotype was recorded many times. The chain carries TRBV5-1 and TRBJ1-4; D unresolved. The CDR3 runs to 15 residues. V dropped 0 bases and J dropped 6 bases, with 12 bases sitting between them. Germline V CDR1 and CDR2: SGHRS, YFSETQ. The CDR3 DNA is TGCGCCAGCAGCTTGGCGACACCTTCGGATGAAAAACTGTTTTTT. It codes for CASSLATPSDEKLFF.

The sample holds one count of this clonotype. V gene TRBV7-2 combines with J gene TRBJ2-1; no definite D call. There are 16 residues in the CDR3. V lost 1 base and J 8 bases, leaving 18 bases between the germline ends. From germline, CDR1 is SGHTA and CDR2 FQGNSA. The CDR3 coding sequence is TGTGCCAGCAGCTTAGGTCTAGAAATATTGGGGTATGAGCAGTTCTTC. Encoded protein: CASSLGLEILGYEQFF.

This clonotype came up many times. The chain employs TRBV18 and TRBJ1-1; perhaps TRBD1 as D (6 bases). V was clipped by 5 bases and J by 4 bases, with 14 bases between them. CDR3 length: 14 residues. Per germline, CDR1 KGHSH and CDR2 LQKENI. The CDR3 sequence: CASSATVGGTEAFF. DNA for the CDR3: TGTGCCAGCTCAGCGACGGTAGGGGGCACTGAAGCTTTCTTT.

V and J are TRBV7-9 and TRBJ1-6, with TRBD1 identical over 8 bases. Germline assignment: CDR1 SEHNR and CDR2 FQNEAQ (reference sequence). V trimming: 5 bases; J trimming: 7 bases; junction bases outside the gene matches: 4. The CDR3 consists of 14 residues. The CDR3: CASSHQGANSPLHF. DNA of the CDR3: TGTGCCAGCAGCCATCAGGGGGCAAATTCACCCCTCCACTTT.

About this clonotype: This may stem from a read error, because a much larger clone lies one nucleotide away. The V call is TRBV12-3 or TRBV12-4, the J call TRBJ1-1; no clear D. The CDR3 sequence is 11 residues long. V lost 6 bases, J lost 6 bases, and 8 bases lay in between. The CDR3 loop is CASSTEAEAFF. DNA for the CDR3: TGTGCCAGCAGCACGGAGGCTGAAGCTTTCTTT.

This clonotype was observed once. This chain joins TRBV14 and TRBJ1-1; D remains ambiguous. From germline, CDR1 is SGHDN and CDR2 FVKESK. Trimming took 1 base from V and 4 from J, leaving 13 bases between them. The CDR3 has 15 residues. The CDR3 sequence: CASSQAVGGPTEAFF. The CDR3 DNA reads as TGTGCCAGCAGCCAAGCGGTGGGAGGGCCCACTGAAGCTTTCTTT.

This clonotype showed up just a few times. The V and J genes are TRBV7-9 and TRBJ1-2, with no clear D. The germline gives CDR1 SEHNR, CDR2 FQNEAQ (reference sequence). CDR3 length equals 13 residues. The ends were cut back, 1 base at V and 5 bases at J, with 8 bases in the middle. The CDR3 DNA reads as TGTGCCAGCAGCTTAGTACCAGAGTATGGCTACACCTTC. Amino acids: CASSLVPEYGYTF.

The chain carries TRBV10-3 and TRBJ2-5; either TRBD1 or TRBD2 may supply D (5 bases each). The CDR3 covers 14 residues. Germline lookup yields CDR1 ENHRY and CDR2 SYGVKD. V dropped 2 bases and J dropped 6 bases, with 13 bases sitting between them. In nucleotides, the CDR3 is TGTGCCATCAGTGAGGAGGGGAGTACTAAGACCCAGTACTTC. Protein: CAISEEGSTKTQYF.

As for this clonotype: At one of its ends the junction is not consistent with the germline gene, which may arise from a read error. CDR3 in amino acids: CAGSSPGGGTEAFF. CDR3 sequence (DNA): TGTGCCGGCAGCTCCCCTGGGGGGGGCACTGAAGCTTTCTTT. The chain has TRBV4-1 and TRBJ1-1; a weak D match, TRBD1 (5 bases). The CDR3 spans 14 residues. Germline values: CDR1 MGHRA, CDR2 YSYEKL.

This clonotype turned up a few times. This chain links TRBV28 with TRBJ2-2; 7 bases map to TRBD2. The CDR3 totals 14 residues. The ends lost 5 bases at V and 2 bases at J; junction bases unmatched: 2. Per the germline V gene, CDR1 is MDHEN and CDR2 is SYDVKM. The CDR3 sequence: CASSLTSNTGELFF. For the CDR3, the DNA is TGTGCCAGCAGTCTGACTAGCAACACCGGGGAGCTGTTTTTT.

This clonotype was found many times. V gene TRBV4-1 combines with J gene TRBJ1-6, with 7 bases identical to TRBD1. Unmatched junction bases numbered 6, after V lost 3 bases and J lost 7 bases. The CDR3 runs 15 residues. Germline V gene lookup returns CDR1 MGHRA and CDR2 YSYEKL. For the CDR3, the DNA is TGCGCCAGCAGCCAGTCGCCGGGACAGAATTCACCCCTCCACTTT. Encoded protein: CASSQSPGQNSPLHF.

The chain employs TRBV5-1 and TRBJ2-7; 8 bases agree with TRBD2. CDR1 is SGHRS and CDR2 is YFSETQ in the germline V gene. This CDR3 has 14 amino acids. The V gene end was trimmed by 3 bases and the J gene end by 3 bases; junction bases not matched to a gene: 5. The CDR3 loop reads CASSWDGTSYEQYF. In DNA form, the CDR3 reads TGCGCCAGCAGCTGGGACGGGACTAGCTACGAGCAGTACTTC.

This clonotype was counted ten times or more. This rearrangement joins TRBV5-8 to TRBJ1-1; D remains ambiguous. CDR3 length equals 14 residues. Germline V gene lookup returns CDR1 SGHTS and CDR2 YDEGEE. V was trimmed by 1 base and J by 11 bases, leaving 18 bases between them. This CDR3 is CASSLFSSTRSAFF. The DNA for the CDR3 is TGTGCCAGCAGCTTGTTCAGTTCGACTCGCTCCGCTTTCTTT. Full variable domain (rest looked up from reference TRBV5-8 and TRBJ1-1): EAGVTQSPTHLIKTRGQQATLRCSPISGHTSVYWYQQALGLGLQFLLWYDEGEERNRGNFPPRFSGRQFPNYSSELNVNALELEDSALYLCASSLFSSTRSAFFGQGTRLTVV.

This clonotype was picked up a small number of times. The chain has TRBV19 and TRBJ1-6; no definite D call. Germline values: CDR1 LNHDA, CDR2 SQIVND (reference sequence). V lost 6 bases to trimming and J lost 10 bases, with 10 bases between them. The CDR3 has 12 amino acids. The CDR3 reads CASRMAGSPLHF. The CDR3 DNA is TGTGCCAGTAGAATGGCTGGGTCACCCCTCCACTTT. Combining the CDR3 with reference TRBV19 and TRBJ1-6 gives the whole variable domain DGGITQSPKYLFRKEGQNVTLSCEQNLNHDAMYWYRQDPGQGLRLIYYSQIVNDFQKGDIAEGYSVSREKKESFPLTVTSAQKNPTAFYLCASRMAGSPLHFGNGTRLTVT.

This clonotype was found once. The J gene is TRBJ1-1, the V gene TRBV7-9; D might be TRBD1 (6 bases). This CDR3 contains 12 residues. Germline loops: CDR1 SEHNR, CDR2 FQNEAQ (reference sequence). Trimming removed 1 base from V and 11 bases from J, with 11 bases in between. Written as DNA, the CDR3 is TGTGCCAGCAGCTTAGTGCAGGGGCACGCTTTCTTT. Amino acid sequence: CASSLVQGHAFF. The full variable domain, rest sourced from reference TRBV7-9 and TRBJ1-1, is DTGVSQNPRHKITKRGQNVTFRCDPISEHNRLYWYRQTLGQGPEFLTYFQNEAQLEKSRLLSDRFSAERPKGSFSTLEIQRTEQGDSAMYLCASSLVQGHAFFGQGTRLTVV.

In this sample, this clonotype turned up a few times. The junction shows a germline mismatch at one end, possibly a read error. The rearrangement joins TRBV25-1 to TRBJ1-4; possibly TRBD1 for D (5 bases). The CDR3 loop spans 15 amino acids. In germline, CDR1 is MGHDK, CDR2 SYGVNS. For the CDR3, the DNA is TGTGCCAGCGGCCCCGAAGGGGCAACTAATGAAAAGCTGTTTTTT. It is translated as CASGPEGATNEKLFF.

The genes are TRBV10-2 and TRBJ1-2, with D perhaps TRBD1 (6 bases). Germline V gene sequence: CDR1 WSHSY, CDR2 SAAADI. The length of the CDR3 is 14 residues. V lost 6 bases and J lost 4, with 15 bases in between. CDR3 DNA sequence: TGCGCCAGCAGGGCGAGGCAGGGGACCTATGGCTACACCTTC. It translates to CASRARQGTYGYTF.

This clonotype was seen repeatedly, ten times or more. V is TRBV7-6 and J is TRBJ1-6, with D possibly being TRBD1 (5 bases). Germline-derived CDR1 and CDR2 are SGHVS and FNYEAQ. Trimming cost V 3 bases and J 8 bases, with 14 bases left between them. The CDR3 is 15 amino acids. The CDR3 is CASSFAGTLDSPLHF. CDR3 nucleotide sequence: TGTGCCAGCAGCTTCGCCGGGACCTTAGATTCACCCCTCCACTTT. The full variable domain, in which reference TRBV7-6 and TRBJ1-6 provide the parts outside the CDR3, is GAGVSQSPRYKVTKRGQDVALRCDPISGHVSLYWYRQALGQGPEFLTYFNYEAQQDKSGLPNDRFSAERPEGSISTLTIQRTEQRDSAMYRCASSFAGTLDSPLHFGNGTRLTVT.